One T cell receptor (beta chain) is described in this entry. TCRdb reprocessed the RACE reads with MiXCR, giving one entry per CDR3 protein. Of about 380,000 distinct CDR3 sequences in the sample, more than 5% were seen once. The CDR3 is made up of 15 amino acids. Germline V gene sequence: CDR1 SGHNT, CDR2 YYREEE (reference sequence). The V and J ends lost 2 bases and 1 base respectively, with 12 bases between them. The sample is drawn from a study of human T cells and chemical hapten exposure. The time point was: patch test 2, 6 weeks after DPC sensitization. Noted treatment: therapeutic diphenylcyclopropenone sensitization with weekly scalp DPC.

The sequencing used whole blood, collected in connection with sensitization to the hapten diphenylcyclopropenone (DPC). This rearrangement joins TRBV5-4 to TRBJ1-1; the D is unclear. The TCR originated in a woman in her late teens or twenties with alopecia areata. Some clones in this sample may be carry-over from other donors' samples. The CDR3 loop reads CASSFARISNTEAFF. CDR3 DNA sequence: TGTGCCAGCAGCTTTGCCCGCATTTCGAACACTGAAGCTTTCTTT. Full variable domain (outside the CDR3, taken from reference TRBV5-4 and TRBJ1-1): ETGVTQSPTHLIKTRGQQVTLRCSSQSGHNTVSWYQQALGQGPQFIFQYYREEENGRGNFPPRFSGLQFPNYSSELNVNALELDDSALYLCASSFARISNTEAFFGQGTRLTVV.